This entry describes one TCR beta chain. Using a J-beta primer mix together with a sample-barcoded 5' primer, a second PCR was run for about 6 to 12 cycles. TCRdb re-called the 5' RACE reads through MiXCR, storing one row per CDR3 protein. Counted here are 650,000 to 1,000,000 distinct CDR3 sequences, about 34% occurring once; the ten biggest clones make up around 13%. The data stem from a study of blood T cells in healthy people across ages. All donors came from Russia, were Caucasian and healthy, and spanned ages about 6 to 90. At least 7 million PBMCs were isolated per sample. Each sample provided at least 5 micrograms of extracted total RNA. This receptor was identified in a man aged 18 to 30 in good health. Sequenced input: blood.

CDR3: CASSPGTTTYNEQYF. CDR3 nucleotides: TGTGCCAGCAGCCCCGGGACTACCACCTACAATGAGCAGTACTTC. This chain connects TRBV7-3 to TRBJ2-5, with 7 bases aligning to TRBD2. Germline assignment: CDR1 SGHTA and CDR2 FQGTGA. Losses at the gene ends were 5 bases for V and 11 bases for J; bases not matched to a gene: 17. The CDR3 runs 15 residues.